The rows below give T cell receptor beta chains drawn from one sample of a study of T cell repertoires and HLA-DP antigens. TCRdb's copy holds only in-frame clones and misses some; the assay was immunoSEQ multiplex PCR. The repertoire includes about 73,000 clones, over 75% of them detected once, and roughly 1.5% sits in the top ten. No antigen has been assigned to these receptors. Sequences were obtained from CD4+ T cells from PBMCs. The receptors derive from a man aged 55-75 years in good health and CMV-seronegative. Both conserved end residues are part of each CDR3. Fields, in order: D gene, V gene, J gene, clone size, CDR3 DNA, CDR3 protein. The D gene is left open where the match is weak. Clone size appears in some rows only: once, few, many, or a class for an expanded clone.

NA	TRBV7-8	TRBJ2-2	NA	TGTGCCAGCAGTCCAAGCGCTGGCGCCGGGGAGCTGTTTTTT	CASSPSAGAGELFF
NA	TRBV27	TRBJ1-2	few	TGTGCCAGCAGTTCACGGACAGATAACTATGGCTACACCTTC	CASSSRTDNYGYTF
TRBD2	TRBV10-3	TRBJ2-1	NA	TGTGCCATCAGTGAGTCGCAAGCAGCGGGAGTACGAAACTCCTACAATGAGCAGTTCTTC	CAISESQAAGVRNSYNEQFF
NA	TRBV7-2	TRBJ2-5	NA	TGTGCCAGCAGCCCACCGGGGGTAGAGACCCAGTACTTC	CASSPPGVETQYF
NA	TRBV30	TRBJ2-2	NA	TGTGCCTGGAACAGGGTCACCGGGGAGCTGTTTTTT	CAWNRVTGELFF
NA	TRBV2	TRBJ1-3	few	TGTGCCAGCAGTCAAGGATCTTTCTCTGGAAACACCATATATTTT	CASSQGSFSGNTIYF
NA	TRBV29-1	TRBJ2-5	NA	TGCAGCATTAGGAAGGGCGGGGGCCCCCAAGAGACCCAGTACTTC	CSIRKGGGPQETQYF
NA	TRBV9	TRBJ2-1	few	TGTGCCAGCAGCGTGACCGGCGGGATTTCCTACAATGAGCAGTTCTTC	CASSVTGGISYNEQFF
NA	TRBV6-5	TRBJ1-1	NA	TGTGCCAGCAGTTACTCGAGACAGAACACTGAAGCTTTCTTT	CASSYSRQNTEAFF
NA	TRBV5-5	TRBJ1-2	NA	TGTGCCAGCAGCTTACAGATGGCTAACTATGGCTACACCTTC	CASSLQMANYGYTF
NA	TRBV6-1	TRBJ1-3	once	TGTGCCAGCAGTGAAGAACTTGGCACTGGAAACACCATATATTTT	CASSEELGTGNTIYF
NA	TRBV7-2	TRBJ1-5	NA	TGTGCCAGCAGCTTAGCCAAGGTTAGTCAGCCCCAGCATTTT	CASSLAKVSQPQHF
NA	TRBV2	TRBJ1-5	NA	TGTGCCAGCAGTGAAGCGGGCAGGGTGCAGCCCCAGCATTTT	CASSEAGRVQPQHF
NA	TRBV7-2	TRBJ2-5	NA	TGTGCCAGCAGCCAAGGGGTGGGGGAGACCCAGTACTTC	CASSQGVGETQYF
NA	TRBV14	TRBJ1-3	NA	TGTGCCAGCAGCCCTTCCTCCACGACAATAGGAAACACCATATATTTT	CASSPSSTTIGNTIYF
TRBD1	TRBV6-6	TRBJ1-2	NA	TGTGCCAGCAGTTCTTCCTATGACAGGGATGGCTACACCTTC	CASSSSYDRDGYTF
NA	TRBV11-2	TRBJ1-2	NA	TGTGCCAGCAGCCCAATCAGGGGCCCCAGTAACTATGGCTACACCTTC	CASSPIRGPSNYGYTF
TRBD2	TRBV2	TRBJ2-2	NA	TGTGCCAGCGAGGGAGGGGCCGGGGCCGGGGAGCTGTTTTTT	CASEGGAGAGELFF
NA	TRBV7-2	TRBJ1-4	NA	TGTGCCAGCAGCCTGGGACATAAATTTGGTGAAAAACTGTTTTTT	CASSLGHKFGEKLFF
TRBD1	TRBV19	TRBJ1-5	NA	TGTGCCAGTAGCCGGACAGGGGAAGAGAGCAATCAGCCCCAGCATTTT	CASSRTGEESNQPQHF
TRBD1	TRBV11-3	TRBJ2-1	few	TGTGCCAGCAGCGGGGACAGGGGGTCCTACAATGAGCAGTTCTTC	CASSGDRGSYNEQFF
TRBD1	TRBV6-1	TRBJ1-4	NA	TGTGCCAGCAGGTCAGGGGGCGCCTGGTATGAAAAACTGTTTTTT	CASRSGGAWYEKLFF
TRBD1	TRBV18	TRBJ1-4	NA	TGTGCCAGCTCATCACAGACAGGGAGAGAACTTGGGGAAAAACTGTTTTTT	CASSSQTGRELGEKLFF
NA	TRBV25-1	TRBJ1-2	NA	TGTGCCAGCAGTAGAACAACAGGAGGGTATGGCTACACCTTC	CASSRTTGGYGYTF
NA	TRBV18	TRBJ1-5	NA	TGTGCCAGCTCACCAGGCTCGCGCCTGGGTCAGCCCCAGCATTTT	CASSPGSRLGQPQHF
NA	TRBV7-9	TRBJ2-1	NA	TGTGCCAGCAGCTTAGGTTCCCCAGGGGGGACGGGTGAGCAGTTCTTC	CASSLGSPGGTGEQFF
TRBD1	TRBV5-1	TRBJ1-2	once	TGCGCCAGCAGCTCCGGGACAGGGTTTAACTATGGCTACACCTTC	CASSSGTGFNYGYTF
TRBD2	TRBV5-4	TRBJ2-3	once	TGTGCCAGCAGCGCCCGACTAGCGGGGCCTAGCACAGATACGCAGTATTTT	CASSARLAGPSTDTQYF
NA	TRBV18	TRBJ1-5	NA	TGTGCCAGCTCCCCTGGGGATCAGCCCCAGCATTTT	CASSPGDQPQHF
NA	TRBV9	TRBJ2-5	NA	TGTGCCAGCAGCGTAGGGAGGGAGGAGACCCAGTACTTC	CASSVGREETQYF
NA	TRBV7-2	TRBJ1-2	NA	TGTGCCAGCAGCCAAGACCTGGGGGTTAACTATGGCTACACCTTC	CASSQDLGVNYGYTF